This TCR beta chain came from a study of blood T cell repertoires in COVID-19. Turning to the study itself: The samples span acute and convalescent COVID-19 from the United States, Italy and Spain. T cells, B-cell-depleted T cells, or PBMCs provided the cDNA or gDNA that served as material.

Under the authors' procedure: Cell counts per sample came from amplifying reference gene primers. Libraries were prepared by immunoSEQ multiplex PCR; TCRdb keeps only in-frame clonotypes and omits some of them. V and J calls and clone size are copied from that table; D and trimming were computed from the DNA. Among approximately 210,000 clones listed, 89% were seen once. Germline lookup yields CDR1 KGHSH and CDR2 LQKENI. The CDR3 is 12 amino acids. The V and J ends lost 3 bases and 7 bases respectively, with 7 bases between them. The sample consisted of peripheral blood. V usage is TRBV18 and J usage is TRBJ1-5, with D tentatively TRBD1 (5 bases). The sequence was collected from a woman aged 40 to 50 with acute or convalescent COVID-19. The CDR3 sequence is CASSPQGQPQHF. The CDR3 nucleotides read TGTGCCAGCTCACCGCAGGGCCAGCCCCAGCATTTT.